Below, 9 T cell receptor beta chains from the same sample are listed, as sequenced in a study of T-cell reconstitution after alpha-beta-depleted transplantation in children. The TCRbeta library incorporated unique molecular identifiers. TCRdb reprocessed the PCR reads via MiXCR and lists one record per CDR3 protein. The sample holds around 300,000 distinct CDR3 sequences, roughly a tenth seen once. The specimen was PBMCs, collected before TCRalphabeta/CD19-depleted stem cell transplant. Receptors originate from a boy under two years old with acute myeloid leukemia, due to receive a stem cell transplant.

This clonotype was detected many times. The J gene is TRBJ2-1, the V gene TRBV6-5, with 7 bases fitting TRBD2. The germline V gene has CDR1 MNHEY and CDR2 SVGAGI. The ends lost 2 bases at V and 0 bases at J; junction bases unmatched: 1. CDR3 size: 15 residues. Here the CDR3 reads CASSYGGSSYNEQFF. The DNA of the CDR3 is TGTGCCAGCAGTTACGGCGGGAGCTCCTACAATGAGCAGTTCTTC.

This clonotype appeared many times. The chain couples TRBV27 to TRBJ2-5; 10 bases fit TRBD1. Germline-derived CDR1 and CDR2 are MNHEY and SMNVEV (reference sequence). Trimming cost V 0 bases and J 5 bases; bases outside gene matches: 3. The CDR3 totals 15 residues. CDR3 bases: TGTGCCAGCAGTTTATCCGGGACAGGGGCGGAGACCCAGTACTTC. Its protein is CASSLSGTGAETQYF.

The chain couples TRBV9 to TRBJ1-3; D is ambiguous. Trimming took 3 bases from V and 0 from J, leaving 7 bases between them. Germline CDR1 SGDLS, CDR2 YYNGEE. The CDR3 extends over 14 amino acids. The CDR3 coding sequence is TGTGCCAGCAGCGGGCAGAACTCTGGAAACACCATATATTTT. Its protein is CASSGQNSGNTIYF.

This clonotype showed up many times. The chain links TRBV3-1 to TRBJ1-1, with no clear D. The V end was cut by 1 base, the J end by 5 bases, with 11 bases between. Germline CDR1 reads LGHDT; CDR2 reads YNNKEL (reference sequence). The CDR3 is 14 amino acids. The CDR3: CASSQGREQTEAFF. The CDR3 DNA is TGTGCCAGCAGCCAAGGCAGAGAACAGACTGAAGCTTTCTTT.

This clonotype was seen repeatedly, ten times or more. The chain has TRBV11-2 and TRBJ2-3, with D uncertain. Trimming took off 0 bases at V and 2 bases at J, with 9 bases between the two ends. CDR3 size: 15 residues. Per the germline V gene, CDR1 is SGHAT and CDR2 is FQNNGV. This CDR3 reads CASSLDVGNTDTQYF. The CDR3, as DNA: TGTGCCAGCAGCTTAGATGTGGGGAACACAGATACGCAGTATTTT.

This clonotype was detected a few times. V usage is TRBV5-1 and J usage is TRBJ2-5, with D possibly being TRBD2 (6 bases). The germline V gene has CDR1 SGHRS and CDR2 YFSETQ. CDR3 length: 16 amino acids. The V end was cut by 0 bases, the J end by 5 bases, with 17 bases between. Here the CDR3 reads CASSLEVMQAGETQYF. The CDR3 region has the DNA TGCGCCAGCAGCTTGGAAGTTATGCAGGCGGGGGAGACCCAGTACTTC.

The genes are TRBV19 and TRBJ1-1; the match to TRBD1 covers 8 bases. The CDR3 contains 14 residues. The germline V gene has CDR1 LNHDA and CDR2 SQIVND (reference sequence). With V trimmed by 6 bases and J by 0 bases, 3 bases remained unmatched. The chain's CDR3 is CASRGDRMNTEAFF. CDR3 sequence (DNA): TGTGCCAGTAGAGGGGACAGGATGAACACTGAAGCTTTCTTT.

This clonotype was seen many times. The chain recombines TRBV3-1 with TRBJ1-1; 7 bases are shared with TRBD1. Germline lookup yields CDR1 LGHDT and CDR2 YNNKEL (reference sequence). Trimming at V came to 8 bases and at J to 4 bases, leaving 13 bases not matched to a gene. This CDR3 is built from 15 residues. CDR3 bases: TGTGCCAGCGGCAAAATGCGACAGGGACTCACTGAAGCTTTCTTT. The encoded protein is CASGKMRQGLTEAFF. Full variable domain (remainder filled in from reference TRBV3-1 and TRBJ1-1): DTAVSQTPKYLVTQMGNDKSIKCEQNLGHDTMYWYKQDSKKFLKIMFSYNNKELIINETVPNRFSPKSPDKAHLNLHINSLELGDSAVYFCASGKMRQGLTEAFFGQGTRLTVV.

The sample holds many counts of this clonotype. This chain links TRBV5-1 with TRBJ1-1; 7 bases align to TRBD1. This CDR3 has 15 amino acids. Per germline, CDR1 SGHRS and CDR2 YFSETQ. The V and J ends lost 3 bases and 5 bases, in that order; junction bases with no gene match: 10. The CDR3 loop is CASSYWTGGGTEAFF. In DNA, the CDR3 is TGCGCCAGCAGCTATTGGACAGGAGGGGGTACTGAAGCTTTCTTT.